Sequencing of this TCR beta chain was carried out in a study of blood T cell repertoires in COVID-19. Study in general: Samples of COVID-19 (acute and convalescent) were obtained from the United States, Italy and Spain. Sources were T cells, B-cell-depleted T cells, or PBMCs; the material itself was cDNA or gDNA.

As handled by the study authors: By means of reference gene primer amplification, nucleated cell counts were estimated. The table came from immunoSEQ multiplex PCR; TCRdb's copy has only in-frame clones and leaves some out. V and J calls and clone size are as listed in that table; D and trimming were resolved from the DNA. The data hold about 160,000 clones, with around 90% observed a single time. Germline-derived CDR1 and CDR2 are SGHRS and YFSETQ. There are 14 residues in the CDR3. The V gene lost 1 base and the J gene lost 0 bases, with 6 bases spanning the gap. The chain employs TRBV5-1 and TRBJ2-3; D is possibly TRBD1 (5 bases). The material sequenced was peripheral blood. The TCR comes from a man between 60 and 75 years old with active or convalescent COVID-19. The CDR3 spells CASSLQGSTDTQYF. For the CDR3, the DNA is TGCGCCAGCAGCTTGCAGGGTAGCACAGATACGCAGTATTTT.